Sequencing of this T cell receptor beta chain was carried out in a study of CD8 T cells in Susac syndrome. Random hexamers were used to reverse transcribe the RNA input (0.5 to 1 ug). TCRdb re-analysed the immunoSEQ multiplex PCR reads in MiXCR, keeping a single row per CDR3 protein. The sample has 250,000 to 300,000 distinct CDR3 sequences, approximately 85% seen once. TCR beta sequencing covered blood CD8+ and CD4+ T cells. Germline V CDR1 and CDR2: LGHNA, YSLEER. CDR3 length: 14 amino acids. Trimming took 4 bases from V and 6 from J; bases not matched to a gene: 5. Sample: CD8+ T cells from PBMCs. V gene TRBV4-3 combines with J gene TRBJ2-7, with 11 bases fitting TRBD1. This clonotype originated in a human donor with multiple sclerosis. The CDR3 is CASSPGQGVSEQYF. The DNA for the CDR3 is TGCGCCAGCAGCCCGGGACAGGGGGTATCCGAGCAGTACTTC.